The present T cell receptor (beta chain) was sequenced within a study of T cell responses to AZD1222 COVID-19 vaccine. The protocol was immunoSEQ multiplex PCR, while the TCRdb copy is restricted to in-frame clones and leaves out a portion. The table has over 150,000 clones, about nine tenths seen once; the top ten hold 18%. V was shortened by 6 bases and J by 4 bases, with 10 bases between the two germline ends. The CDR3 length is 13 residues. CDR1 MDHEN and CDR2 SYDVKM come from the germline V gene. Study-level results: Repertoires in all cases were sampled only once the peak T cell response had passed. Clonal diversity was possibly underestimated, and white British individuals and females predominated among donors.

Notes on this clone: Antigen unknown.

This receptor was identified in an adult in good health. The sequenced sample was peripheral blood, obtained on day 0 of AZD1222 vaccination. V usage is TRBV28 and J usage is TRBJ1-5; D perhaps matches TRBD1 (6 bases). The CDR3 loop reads CASRRTENQPQHF. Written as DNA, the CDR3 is TGTGCCAGCAGACGGACAGAGAATCAGCCCCAGCATTTT.